Below, 20 T cell receptor beta chains from the same sample are listed, as sequenced in a study of T cells in Graves' hyperthyroidism and ophthalmopathy. Using RNA transcripts as the source, TCR beta CDR3 regions were amplified. TCR CDR3 regions were first amplified by RT-PCR with HTBI primers. TCRdb processed the multiplex PCR reads anew with MiXCR; each CDR3 protein has one entry. The table shows approximately 570,000 distinct CDR3 sequences, with approximately 20% occurring only once. Sequenced material: blood. Receptors were obtained from a man aged 35 to 55 with Graves' ophthalmopathy.

In this sample, this clonotype turned up a few times. This chain connects TRBV30 to TRBJ2-7; the D gene is possibly TRBD1 (5 bases). Between the trimmed V and J ends, which lost 8 bases and 1 base, there was a span of 18 bases. Germline CDR1 reads GTSNPN; CDR2 reads SVGIG (reference sequence). The CDR3 contains 14 residues. The CDR3 sequence is CAGSPGKKSYEQYF. CDR3 coding DNA: TGTGCCGGGTCGCCAGGGAAGAAATCCTACGAGCAGTACTTC. Supplemented by reference TRBV30 and TRBJ2-7, the full variable domain reads SQTIHQWPATLVQPVGSPLSLECTVEGTSNPNLYWYRQAAGRGLQLLFYSVGIGQISSEVPQNLSASRPQDRQFILSSKKLLLSDSGFYLCAGSPGKKSYEQYFGPGTRLTVT.

This clonotype was seen a handful of times. This chain connects TRBV6-1 to TRBJ1-5; D uncertain. CDR3 length: 15 amino acids. V lost 4 bases, J lost 4 bases, and 14 bases lay in between. Germline V gene lookup returns CDR1 MNHNS and CDR2 SASEGT. CDR3 loop: CASSVFEGGNQPQHF. In nucleotides, the CDR3 is TGTGCCAGCAGTGTTTTCGAGGGAGGGAATCAGCCCCAGCATTTT.

This clonotype occurred many times. This chain joins TRBV28 and TRBJ2-7; no clear D gene. CDR3 length: 14 residues. V was clipped by 6 bases and J by 2 bases, with 14 bases between them. CDR1 and CDR2 from the germline V gene are MDHEN and SYDVKM. The CDR3 protein is CASRRPIPPYEQYF. As DNA, the CDR3 is TGTGCCAGCAGGAGACCGATCCCCCCCTACGAGCAGTACTTC.

This clonotype was observed a handful of times. This CDR3 reads CSALLAGGPGETQYF. The CDR3, as DNA: TGCAGTGCGTTGCTAGCGGGGGGGCCTGGGGAGACCCAGTACTTC. The V call is TRBV20-1, the J call TRBJ2-5; 12 nucleotides agree with TRBD2. V was clipped by 6 bases and J by 5 bases; unmatched bases: 10. The germline V gene encodes CDR1 DFQATT and CDR2 SNEGSKA (reference sequence). The CDR3 length is 15 residues.

V is TRBV2 and J is TRBJ1-1; D is perhaps TRBD1 (5 bases). Germline V gene data show CDR1 as SNHLY and CDR2 as FYNNEI. V was shortened by 0 bases and J by 10 bases, with 15 bases between the two germline ends. The CDR3 length is 14 residues. In DNA, the CDR3 is TGTGCCAGCAGTGAAGCGCTTCGCAGGGCTGGAGCTTTCTTT. This codes for CASSEALRRAGAFF.

There are many counts of this clonotype. V usage is TRBV7-9 and J usage is TRBJ1-1; TRBD1 matches 8 bases. The CDR3 has 16 amino acids. Germline loops: CDR1 SEHNR, CDR2 FQNEAQ (reference sequence). V lost 2 bases, J lost 5 bases, and 10 bases stayed unmatched. The CDR3 spells CASSLKLPGGETEAFF. CDR3 in DNA: TGTGCCAGCAGCTTAAAATTGCCAGGGGGCGAGACTGAAGCTTTCTTT.

The rearrangement joins TRBV24-1 to TRBJ2-2; 7 bases match TRBD1. This CDR3 is 14 amino acids long. With V trimmed by 5 bases and J by 1 base, 0 bases remained unmatched. Germline-derived CDR1 and CDR2 are KGHDR and SFDVKD. CDR3 loop: CATSGQGNTGELFF. In nucleotides, the CDR3 is TGTGCCACCAGTGGACAGGGGAACACCGGGGAGCTGTTTTTT.

For this clonotype: Given a much more abundant clone one base away, this may be a read error. The chain recombines TRBV11-1 with TRBJ2-7; a weak D match, TRBD2 (5 bases). The CDR3 sequence is 14 residues long. Germline CDR1 SGHAT, CDR2 FQDESV (reference sequence). CDR3 sequence (DNA): TGTGCCAGCAGCTTACGGGATACCTCCTACGGGCAGTACTTC. Protein product: CASSLRDTSYGQYF.

This clonotype was observed a handful of times. The chain carries TRBV12-3 or TRBV12-4 and TRBJ2-7; D not certain. Between the trimmed V and J ends, which lost 6 bases and 2 bases, there was a span of 11 bases. CDR3 size: 13 residues. The CDR3 nucleotides are TGTGCCAGCAGCTTTGGGTCCGCCTACGAGCAGTACTTC. Its protein product is CASSFGSAYEQYF.

V gene TRBV12-3 or TRBV12-4 combines with J gene TRBJ1-6; D ambiguous. The length of the CDR3 is 12 residues. V lost 7 bases and J lost 13, with 14 bases in between. This chain's CDR3 is CASNLHNGPLHF. CDR3 in DNA: TGTGCCAGCAACCTACACAATGGGCCCCTCCACTTT.

This clonotype was seen repeatedly, ten times or more. The chain couples TRBV4-3 to TRBJ2-7; D perhaps matches TRBD2 (6 bases). The V end lost 2 bases, the J end lost 2 bases, and 13 bases lay between the germline ends. Germline assignment: CDR1 LGHNA and CDR2 YSLEER. This CDR3 contains 15 residues. The CDR3 region is CASSQTSLATYEQYF. The CDR3 DNA reads as TGCGCCAGCAGCCAAACCTCCCTAGCGACCTACGAGCAGTACTTC.

This clonotype has ten or more counts. The V call is TRBV7-2, the J call TRBJ2-1; 9 positions match TRBD2. Germline V gives CDR1 SGHTA, CDR2 FQGNSA. Unmatched junction bases numbered 9, after V lost 8 bases and J lost 4 bases. The CDR3 spans 15 residues. As DNA, the CDR3 is TGTGCCAGCTCCCAAGTCGCGGGGGGGTACAATGAGCAGTTCTTC. Translating it yields CASSQVAGGYNEQFF.

The DNA for the CDR3 is TGTGCCAGCAGCCCTCAGGGGCTTTCGAACACCGGGGAGCTGTTTTTT. Its translation: CASSPQGLSNTGELFF. The genes are TRBV11-3 and TRBJ2-2; D is possibly TRBD1 (6 bases). Looked up from germline, CDR1 is SGHNT and CDR2 is YENEEA. Trimming took off 5 bases at V and 0 bases at J, with 13 bases between the two ends. This CDR3 has 16 residues.

The chain couples TRBV5-1 to TRBJ1-4, with no clear D. Germline CDR1 SGHRS, CDR2 YFSETQ. The CDR3 runs 14 residues. Trimming cost V 3 bases and J 5 bases, with 11 bases left between them. The CDR3: CASSSDTVNEKLFF. CDR3 DNA: TGCGCCAGCAGCTCCGATACAGTGAATGAAAAACTGTTTTTT.

This clonotype has ten or more counts. V is TRBV5-1 and J is TRBJ2-1; TRBD1 matches 8 bases. Unmatched junction bases numbered 2, after V lost 5 bases and J lost 7 bases. The germline V gene has CDR1 SGHRS and CDR2 YFSETQ. The CDR3 length is 12 residues. CDR3 coding DNA: TGCGCCAGCAGGAGGACAGGGAATGAGCAGTTCTTC. This encodes CASRRTGNEQFF.

This clonotype has a handful of counts. This rearrangement joins TRBV6-1 to TRBJ2-2, with D possibly being TRBD1 or TRBD2 (5 bases each). CDR1 MNHNS and CDR2 SASEGT come from the germline V gene. This CDR3 has 14 amino acids. Between the trimmed V and J ends, which lost 7 bases and 2 bases, there was a span of 11 bases. The CDR3 DNA reads as TGTGCCAGCACCAGGGACGTTAACACCGGGGAGCTGTTTTTT. It encodes CASTRDVNTGELFF.

A word on this clonotype: The conserved closing phenylalanine or tryptophan is absent in this CDR3, likely reflecting a read error. The chain employs TRBV12-3 or TRBV12-4 and TRBJ2-7, with D unclear. Trimming removed 5 bases from V and 3 bases from J, with 11 bases in between. The CDR3 totals 13 residues. In DNA, the CDR3 is TGTGCCAGCAGTAGTCCCAGGAGCTACGAGCAGTACCTC. Its protein product is CASSSPRSYEQYL.

In this sample, this clonotype turned up many times. The chain is built from TRBV7-2 and TRBJ2-1, with TRBD2 as a possible D gene (6 bases). The V end was cut by 3 bases, the J end by 7 bases, with 25 bases between. Germline CDR1 reads SGHTA; CDR2 reads FQGNSA. This CDR3 has 18 amino acids. Written as DNA, the CDR3 is TGTGCCAGCAGCTTCCGAACCTTTTGGCGGGAAATCGAGAATGAGCAGTTCTTC. It translates to CASSFRTFWREIENEQFF.

The rearrangement joins TRBV10-2 to TRBJ1-4; 9 bases map to TRBD1. V shed 7 bases, J shed 5 bases, and the junction held 5 bases outside the gene matches. Per the germline V gene, CDR1 is WSHSY and CDR2 is SAAADI. CDR3 size: 14 residues. CDR3 protein: CASMEDRGNEKLFF. The CDR3 region has the DNA TGCGCCAGCATGGAAGACAGGGGGAATGAAAAACTGTTTTTT.

This clonotype appeared many times. J is TRBJ1-1 and V is TRBV5-1; D possibly corresponds to TRBD1 (5 bases). Trimming pared 4 bases from V and 3 bases from J, leaving 10 bases between. CDR1 SGHRS and CDR2 YFSETQ come from the germline V gene. The CDR3 covers 13 residues. CDR3 sequence (DNA): TGCGCCAGCAGCGGCCGGGGCTACACTGAAGCTTTCTTT. It translates to CASSGRGYTEAFF.